The T cell receptor beta chain under discussion was sequenced for a study of T cell repertoires in cytomegalovirus infection. Background on the study: Public TCR beta signatures provided an indication of both CMV infection and a matching HLA type. The study's findings and limits: Public TCR beta family frequency separated CMV-and-HLA carriers, including in an independent cohort.

As to this clonotype: What it binds is not known.

TCRdb itself ran the reads through MiXCR, one entry per CDR3 protein. Altogether roughly 990,000 distinct CDR3 sequences are present, around 30% being singletons, with the ten largest covering more than 13%. The sequences come from cultured CD8+ T cells from PBMCs, collected from culture after CMV antigen stimulation. The source is a human donor in good health (CMV status not recorded). Some clones in this sample may be carry-over from other donors' samples.

Here the CDR3 reads CASSYSTQGLNNEQFF. The CDR3 DNA reads as TGTGCCAGCAGTTACTCGACACAGGGGTTAAACAATGAGCAGTTCTTC. The V gene is TRBV6-2 or TRBV6-3, the J gene TRBJ2-1; 7 bases are a match to TRBD1. Germline V CDR1 and CDR2: MNHEY, SVGEGT. Trimming cost V 0 bases and J 5 bases; bases outside gene matches: 7. CDR3 length equals 16 residues.